Shown below are 5 T cell receptor beta chains from a single sample sequenced in a study of TIL therapy for anti-PD-1-resistant metastatic lung cancer (dated by TCRdb to about 2021). TCR beta CDR3 regions were amplified from genomic DNA by bias-controlled multiplex PCR with the immunoSEQ v3 hsTCRB kit. TCRdb holds this immuneACCESS table with in-frame rearrangements only. Some clones are missing; in checked studies, unresolved V genes explain under half, and the rest has no known cause. Recorded for this sample are around 33,000 clones; around two thirds of them occurred a single time. The ten largest clones represent 2.5% to 3% of the sample. Interpreted using the paper, the time point label stands for: pre-treatment sample, taken before nivolumab and TIL therapy. The sample consisted of blood, taken at baseline. These receptors came from a woman aged 30 to 85 with non-small cell lung cancer.

In its sample, this clone was seen a few times. V is TRBV2 and J is TRBJ1-1; 10 bases line up with TRBD1. V gave up 8 bases and J gave up 2 bases; unmatched junction bases: 2. CDR1 and CDR2 from the germline V gene are SNHLY and FYNNEI. The CDR3 covers 13 residues. The CDR3 nucleotides are TGTGCCAGCGGACAGGGGGAAAACACTGAAGCTTTCTTT. Protein sequence: CASGQGENTEAFF.

The genes are TRBV5-1 and TRBJ1-1; tentative D call: TRBD1 (6 bases). The CDR3 is 15 residues long. With 10 bases removed from V and 1 base from J, the gap between germline ends came to 20 bases. CDR1 is SGHRS and CDR2 is YFSETQ in the germline V gene. The CDR3 sequence: CASHQGGRSNTEAFF. CDR3 coding DNA: TGCGCCTCGCATCAAGGGGGAAGATCGAACACTGAAGCTTTCTTT.

The table lists this clone with a few counts. The chain has TRBV27 and TRBJ2-5, with D possibly being TRBD2 (6 bases). The germline CDR1 and CDR2 sequences are MNHEY and SMNVEV (reference sequence). V shed 5 bases and J shed 5 bases, with 21 bases lying between them. The CDR3 consists of 16 residues. CDR3 coding DNA: TGTGCCAGCAGTCCCACTCCCACTAGCCTCTGGGAGACCCAGTACTTC. It translates to CASSPTPTSLWETQYF.

The V gene is TRBV10-3, the J gene TRBJ1-1; TRBD1 might be the D (5 bases). Per the germline V gene, CDR1 is ENHRY and CDR2 is SYGVKD. Trimming removed 2 bases at V and 8 bases at J, with 15 bases between. CDR3 length: 14 residues. CDR3: CAISEVDIVPEAFF. In DNA form, the CDR3 reads TGTGCCATCAGTGAGGTGGACATCGTCCCGGAAGCTTTCTTT.

Note on this clone: Other DNA sequences from this sample encode an identical CDR3 as well. The rearrangement links TRBV5-1 to TRBJ2-7; D is ambiguous. This CDR3 comprises 12 residues. CDR1 SGHRS and CDR2 YFSETQ come from the germline V gene. Trimming cost V 0 bases and J 4 bases, with 5 bases left between them. The CDR3 reads CASSLEGYEQYF. In nucleotides, the CDR3 is TGCGCCAGCAGCTTGGAGGGTTACGAGCAGTACTTC.